These 17 T cell receptor beta chains share one sample of origin, sequenced in a study of blood T cells in healthy people across ages. Together with a sample-barcoded 5' primer, a J-beta primer mix was included in a second PCR lasting roughly 6 to 12 cycles. A single record per CDR3 protein comes from TCRdb applying MiXCR to the 5' RACE reads. Among under 750,000 distinct CDR3 sequences listed, around half were seen once. Material for sequencing was blood. The receptor set was obtained from a man aged 80 or over in good health.

This rearrangement joins TRBV29-1 to TRBJ2-1; D gene uncertain. This CDR3 spans 13 amino acids. The germline V gene encodes CDR1 SQVTM and CDR2 ANQGSEA. Trimming took off 4 bases at V and 3 bases at J, with 10 bases between the two ends. CDR3 protein: CSVGTARYNEQFF. CDR3 DNA: TGCAGCGTTGGAACAGCACGCTACAATGAGCAGTTCTTC.

This chain links TRBV20-1 with TRBJ2-3; 9 bases are a match to TRBD2. With 5 bases clipped from V and 2 bases from J, the junction kept 8 bases outside the gene matches. Germline values: CDR1 DFQATT, CDR2 SNEGSKA (reference sequence). The CDR3 has 15 residues. CDR3 bases: TGCAGTGCTGAGGCTGCGGGAGGGTCCACAGATACGCAGTATTTT. It specifies CSAEAAGGSTDTQYF.

In its sample, this clonotype was seen a few times. For the CDR3, the DNA is TGCGCCAGCAGCCCCGGACAAAGACGGTACTACAATGAGCAGTTCTTC. This codes for CASSPGQRRYYNEQFF. The chain couples TRBV4-1 to TRBJ2-1, with D perhaps matching TRBD1 (5 bases). The CDR3 contains 16 residues. Germline CDR1 MGHRA, CDR2 YSYEKL. With 4 bases removed from V and 3 bases from J, the gap between germline ends came to 16 bases.

The V gene is TRBV20-1, the J gene TRBJ2-3; 8 bases are shared with TRBD2. CDR1 DFQATT and CDR2 SNEGSKA come from the germline V gene (reference sequence). The CDR3 is 17 residues long. V was pared by 1 base and J by 5 bases, with 14 bases of the junction left unmatched. The CDR3 is CSARGRDGGASGDTQYF. As DNA, the CDR3 is TGCAGTGCTAGAGGTCGGGACGGGGGGGCCTCGGGAGATACGCAGTATTTT.

Only a few counts were recorded for this clonotype. The V gene is TRBV12-3 or TRBV12-4, the J gene TRBJ1-2; 7 bases are shared with TRBD1. After removal of 6 bases from V and 0 bases from J, the junction contained 7 bases not matched to a gene. CDR3 size: 15 residues. CDR3 sequence: CASRGWTGANYGYTF. The CDR3 DNA reads TGTGCCAGCAGGGGATGGACAGGAGCTAACTATGGCTACACCTTC.

This chain connects TRBV25-1 to TRBJ2-1; 7 bases are shared with TRBD2. Losses at the gene ends were 4 bases for V and 3 bases for J; bases not matched to a gene: 9. The CDR3 is 16 amino acids. Per the germline V gene, CDR1 is MGHDK and CDR2 is SYGVNS. The CDR3 DNA is TGTGCCAGCAGTGGCGGGGCTAGCGGTTACTACAATGAGCAGTTCTTC. Protein product: CASSGGASGYYNEQFF.

This clonotype turned up a few times. A single base separates this from a much larger clone, so it may be a read error. The rearrangement links TRBV6-5 to TRBJ2-1; D possibly corresponds to TRBD1 (5 bases). The DNA end is a closer match to TRBJ2-7, so the J assignment may be wrong. The CDR3 length is 15 residues. Germline-derived CDR1 and CDR2 are MNHEY and SVGAGI. In nucleotides, the CDR3 is TGTGCCAGCAGTTACTCAACAGGATTCAACAATGAGCAGTACTTC. Translation: CASSYSTGFNNEQYF.

The rearrangement joins TRBV7-2 to TRBJ2-3; D possibly corresponds to TRBD2 (5 bases). Trimming took off 5 bases at V and 1 base at J, with 13 bases between the two ends. Germline CDR1 and CDR2: SGHTA and FQGNSA. The CDR3 extends over 15 amino acids. CDR3 sequence reads: CASSTPRAGTDTQYF. The CDR3 DNA reads as TGTGCCAGCAGCACCCCGAGGGCAGGCACAGATACGCAGTATTTT.

This clonotype was recorded many times. CDR3 protein: CASSRGQAETQYF. In DNA, the CDR3 is TGTGCCAGCAGCCGGGGCCAGGCAGAGACCCAGTACTTC. The chain has TRBV6-6 and TRBJ2-5, with D perhaps matching TRBD1 or TRBD2 (5 bases each). CDR3 size: 13 residues. CDR1 MNHNY and CDR2 SVGAGI come from the germline V gene (reference sequence). V was cut by 6 bases and J by 4 bases, with 12 bases left in between.

The genes are TRBV7-3 and TRBJ2-1; 9 bases map to TRBD2. Trimming cost V 1 base and J 2 bases; bases outside gene matches: 3. The CDR3 totals 16 residues. The V gene's germline CDR1 is SGHTA and CDR2 FQGTGA. The DNA for the CDR3 is TGTGCCAGCAGCTTAAGTAGCGGGAGTCCCTACAATGAGCAGTTCTTC. Amino acid sequence: CASSLSSGSPYNEQFF.

The V and J genes are TRBV5-1 and TRBJ1-1; no clear D gene. With 5 bases removed from V and 1 base from J, the gap between germline ends came to 6 bases. The germline V gene has CDR1 SGHRS and CDR2 YFSETQ. The CDR3 is made up of 12 amino acids. The CDR3, as DNA: TGCGCCAGCAGGGAACAGAACACTGAAGCTTTCTTT. Amino acids: CASREQNTEAFF. Supplemented by reference TRBV5-1 and TRBJ1-1, the full variable domain reads KAGVTQTPRYLIKTRGQQVTLSCSPISGHRSVSWYQQTPGQGLQFLFEYFSETQRNKGNFPGRFSGRQFSNSRSEMNVSTLELGDSALYLCASREQNTEAFFGQGTRLTVV.

At least ten counts were recorded for this clonotype. The V call is TRBV7-9, the J call TRBJ2-3; D call uncertain. The CDR3 consists of 11 residues. Per the germline V gene, CDR1 is SEHNR and CDR2 is FQNEAQ (reference sequence). V was trimmed by 5 bases and J by 3 bases, leaving 3 bases between them. The CDR3 loop reads CASSQTDTQYF. CDR3 nucleotides: TGTGCCAGCAGCCAGACAGATACGCAGTATTTT.

The chain links TRBV12-3 or TRBV12-4 to TRBJ1-2; 8 bases match TRBD1. Trimming took 3 bases from V and 7 from J; bases not matched to a gene: 7. CDR3 length: 14 residues. The CDR3 region is CASSFIDRGSGYTF. The DNA for the CDR3 is TGTGCCAGCAGTTTTATAGACAGGGGATCTGGCTACACCTTC.

V is TRBV20-1 and J is TRBJ2-5; D gene ambiguous. V was shortened by 1 base and J by 5 bases, with 8 bases between the two germline ends. This CDR3 is built from 12 residues. Germline V CDR1 and CDR2: DFQATT, SNEGSKA (reference sequence). The CDR3 nucleotides are TGCAGTGCTAGAGCAGAGCTGGAGACCCAGTACTTC. It yields the protein CSARAELETQYF.

V gene TRBV5-5 combines with J gene TRBJ1-2, with a possible D match to TRBD1 (5 bases). Germline CDR1 is SGHKS and CDR2 is YYEKEE (reference sequence). The CDR3 has 14 residues. Trimming left V 0 bases short and J 7 bases short, with 13 bases between. In DNA, the CDR3 is TGTGCCAGCAGCTTGGCCGAGGGGACCTCTGGCTACACCTTC. It is translated as CASSLAEGTSGYTF.

This clonotype was seen more than once but under ten times. V is TRBV15 and J is TRBJ1-5; unclear D gene. The CDR3 runs 13 residues. Germline CDR1 is LNHNV and CDR2 is YYDKDF (reference sequence). The V end lost 0 bases, the J end lost 6 bases, and 6 bases lay between the germline ends. The CDR3 spells CATSRDPSQPQHF. In DNA, the CDR3 is TGTGCCACCAGCAGAGATCCCAGTCAGCCCCAGCATTTT.

The chain couples TRBV6-5 to TRBJ1-1, with D possibly TRBD1 on 6 matching bases. Looked up from germline, CDR1 is MNHEY and CDR2 is SVGAGI. The CDR3 loop spans 13 amino acids. V lost 2 bases, J lost 3 bases, and 7 bases lay in between. The CDR3 nucleotides are TGTGCCAGCAGTTACACAGGGTACACTGAAGCTTTCTTT. It specifies CASSYTGYTEAFF.